A selection of T cell receptor beta chains follows, all from one sample in a study of cytomegalovirus exposure and HLA in healthy donors. Generated by immunoSEQ multiplex PCR, the TCRdb table keeps only in-frame clones and is missing some. Of approximately 210,000 clones listed, about 76% were seen once; the top ten hold roughly 1.5%. The sequenced material came from PBMCs. Receptors originate from a woman aged 45 to 65 in good health and CMV-seronegative. Both conserved end residues are part of each CDR3. Each record gives: clone size, V gene, D gene, J gene, CDR3 DNA, CDR3 protein. A D gene is named only where the DNA matches it firmly. Clone size is stated in some rows and not others, as once, few, many or a class when expanded.

-	TRBV19	TRBD2	TRBJ2-5	TGTGCCAGTAGTGTCGGGACTAGAGAATCCCAGTACTTC	CASSVGTRESQYF
-	TRBV6-1	TRBD1	TRBJ1-5	TGTGCCAGCAGGGAATTACAGGGGCGCCGCAATCAGCCCCAGCATTTT	CASRELQGRRNQPQHF
once	TRBV7-2	-	TRBJ1-3	TGTGCCAGCAGCCCGCAACCTAGGATGCGCGGAAACACCATATATTTT	CASSPQPRMRGNTIYF
-	TRBV28	TRBD2	TRBJ2-1	TGTGCCAGCAGTCTCGGACTAGCGGTCGATGAGCAGTTCTTC	CASSLGLAVDEQFF
-	TRBV9	-	TRBJ1-4	TGTGCCAGCAGCCCTTCTCCTAGGGAAAAACTGTTTTTT	CASSPSPREKLFF
-	TRBV2	-	TRBJ1-1	TGTGCCAGCAGTGGGTCCGGGTTGAACACTGAAGCTTTCTTT	CASSGSGLNTEAFF
-	TRBV28	TRBD1	TRBJ1-5	TGTGCCAGCAATCAGGGGGGTGGCAATCAGCCCCAGCATTTT	CASNQGGGNQPQHF
-	TRBV6-5	-	TRBJ1-3	TGTGCCAGCAGGCGGGCCCTAAGCTCTGGAAACACCATATATTTT	CASRRALSSGNTIYF
few	TRBV5-1	TRBD2	TRBJ2-1	TGCGCCAGCAGCCACGGGACTAGATCCTACAATGAGCAGTTCTTC	CASSHGTRSYNEQFF
few	TRBV4-1	-	TRBJ1-2	TGCGCCAGCAGCCAACTGGGGGGGTATGGCTACACCTTC	CASSQLGGYGYTF
-	TRBV29-1	-	TRBJ1-1	TGCAGCGCTGAACCAACTAACACTGAAGCTTTCTTT	CSAEPTNTEAFF
-	TRBV19	-	TRBJ1-2	TGTGCCAGTACCCCTCGACAGCTTAACTATGGCTACACCTTC	CASTPRQLNYGYTF
-	TRBV7-9	-	TRBJ1-5	TGTGCCAGCGACTCGGGGGGAAGGCAGCCCCAGCATTTT	CASDSGGRQPQHF
-	TRBV5-1	TRBD1	TRBJ2-4	TGCGCCAGCAGCTTGGTGCAGCAGGGGGCGGCCAAAAACATTCAGTACTTC	CASSLVQQGAAKNIQYF
-	TRBV7-2	-	TRBJ1-3	TGTGCCAGCAGCCCCGCGAACACCATATATTTT	CASSPANTIYF
-	TRBV11-1	-	TRBJ1-1	TGTGCCAGCAGCTTCTTACAGGTGAACACTGAAGCTTTCTTT	CASSFLQVNTEAFF
-	TRBV14	-	TRBJ2-2	TGTGCCAGCAGCCAGGAGCGGAGGAACACCGGGGAGCTGTTTTTT	CASSQERRNTGELFF
-	TRBV6-4	TRBD1	TRBJ1-6	TGTGCCAGCTCCGAGGGGACAGGGAATAATTCACCCCTCCACTTT	CASSEGTGNNSPLHF
-	TRBV7-9	TRBD1	TRBJ2-4	TGTTCCAGCAGCCCGGACAGGGCAGGCTCCGGGACGTTACAAAACATTCAGTACTTC	CSSSPDRAGSGTLQNIQYF
-	TRBV5-1	TRBD2	TRBJ2-1	TGCGCCAGCAGCTTCGCGGGGGGTGAGCAGTTCTTC	CASSFAGGEQFF
once	TRBV7-9	TRBD1	TRBJ1-2	TGTGCCAGCAGCTTAGCCGTGCGGGACAGGGCCTATGGCTACACCTTC	CASSLAVRDRAYGYTF
-	TRBV28	TRBD2	TRBJ2-1	TGTGCCAGCATCCCGGGCGGGGCGGGAGTAGGGAATGAGCAGTTCTTC	CASIPGGAGVGNEQFF
once	TRBV10-3	TRBD1	TRBJ1-2	TGTGCCATAAGGACAGGGGGGCGTTATAACTATGGCCACACCTTC	CAIRTGGRYNYGHTF
-	TRBV28	-	TRBJ1-1	TGTGCCAGCAGTTCCGGACAGACTACTGAAGCTTTCTTT	CASSSGQTTEAFF
few	TRBV4-1	TRBD1	TRBJ1-2	TGCGCCAGCAGCCAAGATCAGGGACAGGGCAACTATGGCTACACCTTC	CASSQDQGQGNYGYTF
-	TRBV7-9	-	TRBJ1-2	TGTGCCAGCAGCCTCGGGTCCACCCTATCGCCGTACACCTTC	CASSLGSTLSPYTF
-	TRBV27	TRBD2	TRBJ2-7	TGTGCCAGCAGTTTATGGGCTAGCGGGAGGGGCGAGCAGTACTTC	CASSLWASGRGEQYF
-	TRBV7-9	TRBD2	TRBJ2-7	TGTGCCAGCAGCTTCCTTAGCGGGGGCTCCTACGAGCAGTACTTC	CASSFLSGGSYEQYF
-	TRBV27	-	TRBJ2-1	TGTGCCAGCAGTTCCCCCCACAACAATGAGCAGTTCTTC	CASSSPHNNEQFF
-	TRBV11-2	-	TRBJ1-1	TGTGCCAGCAGCTCTGAGGGTGTCATGAACACTGAAGCTTTCTTT	CASSSEGVMNTEAFF
-	TRBV7-9	-	TRBJ1-2	TGTGCCAGCAGCTTAGTTGCCAGCGTTGATGGCTACACCTTC	CASSLVASVDGYTF
-	TRBV19	TRBD2	TRBJ2-3	TGTGCCAGTAGTTTCACTAGCGGGAGTAGGGTGGATACGCAGTATTTT	CASSFTSGSRVDTQYF
-	TRBV7-9	TRBD2	TRBJ2-3	TGTGCCAGCAGTGTAACTAGCGGGGAGCGCACAGATACGCAGTATTTT	CASSVTSGERTDTQYF
-	TRBV29-1	TRBD1	TRBJ1-2	TGCAGCGTTAAGGCGGGACAGATAAACTATGGCTACACCTTC	CSVKAGQINYGYTF
-	TRBV4-2	TRBD1	TRBJ1-4	TGTGCCAGCAGCTCCGTACCGGGACAGGGCCAAGAAAAACTGTTTTTT	CASSSVPGQGQEKLFF
-	TRBV7-2	-	TRBJ1-6	TGTGCCAGCAGCTTAGCGTATTATAATTCACCCCTCCACTTT	CASSLAYYNSPLHF
-	TRBV7-2	-	TRBJ2-5	TGTGCCAGCAGCTCACCCCATCGGGGGAGAGAGACCCAGTACTTC	CASSSPHRGRETQYF
-	TRBV6-1	-	TRBJ1-2	TGTGCCAGCAGTGGGGACATCGCTAACTATGGCTACACCTTC	CASSGDIANYGYTF
-	TRBV7-9	TRBD2	TRBJ2-1	TGTGCCAGCAGCTGGACTAGCGGGAGGGGATCCTACAATGAGCAGTTCTTC	CASSWTSGRGSYNEQFF
-	TRBV14	TRBD2	TRBJ2-5	TGTGCCAGCAGCCAAACTAGCGGGAGTGTGGAGACCCAGTACTTC	CASSQTSGSVETQYF
few	TRBV6-5	-	TRBJ2-7	TGTGCCAGCAGCCGACTGGGGGGCTACGAGCAGTACTTC	CASSRLGGYEQYF
-	TRBV5-4	-	TRBJ2-3	TGTGCCAGCCAGTTGCGGAGGGAAACAGATACGCAGTATTTT	CASQLRRETDTQYF
once	TRBV7-2	TRBD1	TRBJ1-5	TGTGCCAGCAGCTCCCAGGGGGCGGGTCAGCCCCAGCATTTT	CASSSQGAGQPQHF
-	TRBV30	-	TRBJ2-5	TGTGCCTGGAGTTTTGACGGGGGAAGGCAGTACTTC	CAWSFDGGRQYF
-	TRBV4-3	-	TRBJ2-3	TGCGCCAGCAGCCAAGATCGGGCTAGCCGACGCACAGATACGCAGTATTTT	CASSQDRASRRTDTQYF
-	TRBV9	TRBD1	TRBJ2-2	TGTGCCAGCAGCCGCAAGGACAGGCCTTCCACCGGGGAGCTGTTTTTT	CASSRKDRPSTGELFF